This TCR beta chain was captured in a study of blood T cell repertoires in COVID-19. CDR1 is GTSNPN and CDR2 is SVGIG in the germline V gene (reference sequence). Germline trimming cut 0 bases from V and 5 bases from J; bases unmatched to any gene: 1. The CDR3 loop spans 14 amino acids. Some clones are missing from TCRdb's copy, which holds only in-frame ones; the method was immunoSEQ multiplex PCR. The data contain about 26,000 clones, around 85% of them singletons. Sequencing was carried out using peripheral blood. This sequence originates from a man between 45 and 60 years old with active or convalescent COVID-19. The chain is built from TRBV30 and TRBJ1-4; 9 nucleotides match TRBD1. CDR3 in amino acids: CAWSVGTGNEKLFF. CDR3 in DNA: TGTGCCTGGAGTGTGGGGACAGGGAATGAAAAACTGTTTTTT. Supplemented by reference TRBV30 and TRBJ1-4, the full variable domain reads SQTIHQWPATLVQPVGSPLSLECTVEGTSNPNLYWYRQAAGRGLQLLFYSVGIGQISSEVPQNLSASRPQDRQFILSSKKLLLSDSGFYLCAWSVGTGNEKLFFGSGTQLSVL.